The clone carrying this T cell receptor beta chain was seen repeatedly, ten times or more. Its antigen is unidentified. Germline CDR1 is SGHDN and CDR2 is FVKESK. The CDR3 is made up of 16 amino acids. The V and J ends lost 1 base and 0 bases, in that order; junction bases with no gene match: 3. This sample stems from a study of T cells in Graves' hyperthyroidism and ophthalmopathy. Study outcomes and limitations: Appearing also in blood were most of the thyroid clonotypes expanded above 0.001.

Diagnoses were established using clinical symptoms, serum thyroxine and TRAb, thyroid ultrasound and orbital computed tomography. RNA transcripts were the template for amplifying TCR beta CDR3 regions. An initial round of RT-PCR targeting the TCR CDR3 relied on the HTBI primer set. TCRdb redid the calling of the multiplex PCR reads with MiXCR, one entry per CDR3 protein. The table lists about 540,000 distinct CDR3 sequences, around 46% of them singletons. Material for sequencing was peripheral blood or thyroid tissue (not recorded which). The sequence was collected from a woman aged 18-35 years with Graves' hyperthyroidism. V usage is TRBV14 and J usage is TRBJ2-7, with 10 bases identical to TRBD2. CDR3 coding DNA: TGTGCCAGCAGCCAAGGGACTAGCGGTTTCTCCTACGAGCAGTACTTC. Its protein is CASSQGTSGFSYEQYF.